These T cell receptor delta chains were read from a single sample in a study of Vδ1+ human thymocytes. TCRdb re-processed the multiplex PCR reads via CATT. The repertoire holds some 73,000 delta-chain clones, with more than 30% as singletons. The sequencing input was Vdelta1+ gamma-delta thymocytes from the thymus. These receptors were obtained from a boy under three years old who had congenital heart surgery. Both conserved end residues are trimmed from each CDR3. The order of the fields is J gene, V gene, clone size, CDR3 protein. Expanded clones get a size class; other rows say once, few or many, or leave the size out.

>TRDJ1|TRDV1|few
ALGEPSYEAGGYVEYTDKLI
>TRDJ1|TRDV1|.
ALILTWGLVGEKLI
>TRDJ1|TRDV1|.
ALGELRPPLFRYWGICNKLI
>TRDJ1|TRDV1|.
ALGEREIRLNVVGDKLI
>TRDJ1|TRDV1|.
ALGKDSFTGTDKLI
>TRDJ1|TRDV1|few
ALGELVYLRLVHKLI
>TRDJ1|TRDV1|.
ALGELYSFDYTDKLI
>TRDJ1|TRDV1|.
ALGDTSSWGNKLI
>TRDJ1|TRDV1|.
ALGDPSSSLPTGGYGKLI
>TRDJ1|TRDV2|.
ACESGGYVRCTDKLI
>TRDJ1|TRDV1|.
ALGELNFTFATRGSLKLI